This T cell receptor beta chain originates from a study of siplizumab effects on memory and regulatory T cells. V lost 0 bases, J lost 7 bases, and 10 bases lay in between. Germline assignment: CDR1 LNHDA and CDR2 SQIVND (reference sequence). The CDR3 extends over 14 amino acids. Study-level points and caveats: A minor fraction of alloreactive clones, and no more, mapped to unstimulated subsets. Naive T cells seemed more diverse than memory cells; they also seemed major alloresponse contributors. Alloreactive sequences traceable to unstimulated CD4+ memory cells were significantly reduced by siplizumab. Whether the proliferating Tregs (from siplizumab cultures) were suppressive was not confirmed.

Assay used: immunoSEQ multiplex PCR; TCRdb lists only in-frame clones, some missing. This table holds some 100,000 clones, around 97% found once. With regard to this clone: What it binds is unknown.

The sequencing sample was made of naive CD4+ T cells sorted from blood. The TCR sequence derives from a human donor in good health. V usage is TRBV19 and J usage is TRBJ1-5, with D unresolved. CDR3 amino acids: CASSIDQGNQPQHF. CDR3 nucleotides: TGTGCCAGTAGTATAGATCAAGGAAACCAGCCCCAGCATTTT. Full variable domain (remainder filled in from reference TRBV19 and TRBJ1-5): DGGITQSPKYLFRKEGQNVTLSCEQNLNHDAMYWYRQDPGQGLRLIYYSQIVNDFQKGDIAEGYSVSREKKESFPLTVTSAQKNPTAFYLCASSIDQGNQPQHFGDGTRLSIL.